This is a list of T cell receptor beta chains from one sample in a study of response to subunit inactivated influenza vaccine. TCRdb re-analysed the RT-PCR reads in MiXCR, keeping a single row per CDR3 protein. The sample includes 280,000 or so distinct CDR3 sequences, around a fifth of them seen just once. The input for sequencing was PBMCs from blood, taken 21 months after vaccination. The receptors here all came from a man between 50 and 69 years old who received an inactivated influenza vaccine. The CDR3 runs from the conserved cysteine through the conserved F or W. The D gene is left open where the match is weak. A row's size may be missing; if present it is once, few, many or a size class.

CDR3 length: 13
V gene: TRBV15
clone size: few
J gene: TRBJ2-5
D gene: .
CDR3 protein: CATSRDKQETQYF
CDR3 DNA: TGTGCCACCAGCCGGGACAAACAAGAGACCCAGTACTTC

CDR3 length: 15
V gene: TRBV20-1
clone size: few
J gene: TRBJ2-1
D gene: .
CDR3 protein: CSARDERSSYNEQFF
CDR3 DNA: TGCAGTGCTAGAGATGAGAGGAGCTCCTACAATGAGCAGTTCTTC

CDR3 length: 14
V gene: TRBV4-3
clone size: few
J gene: TRBJ1-1
D gene: .
CDR3 protein: CASSQGTGTAEAFF
CDR3 DNA: TGCGCCAGCAGCCAAGGGACGGGGACGGCTGAAGCTTTCTTT

CDR3 length: 16
V gene: TRBV20-1
clone size: .
J gene: TRBJ2-3
D gene: .
CDR3 protein: CSANDPGNSPRDTQYF
CDR3 DNA: TGCAGTGCCAATGACCCAGGGAATTCCCCCCGGGATACGCAGTATTTT

CDR3 length: 13
V gene: TRBV12-3/TRBV12-4
clone size: few
J gene: TRBJ1-2
D gene: .
CDR3 protein: CASSQTANYGYTF
CDR3 DNA: TGTGCCAGCAGTCAGACAGCCAACTATGGCTACACCTTC

CDR3 length: 13
V gene: TRBV11-2
clone size: .
J gene: TRBJ2-7
D gene: .
CDR3 protein: CASSPRVSYEQYF
CDR3 DNA: TGTGCCAGCAGTCCTCGGGTATCCTACGAGCAGTACTTC

CDR3 length: 14
V gene: TRBV7-8
clone size: few
J gene: TRBJ2-7
D gene: .
CDR3 protein: CASSLRGNSYEQYF
CDR3 DNA: TGTGCCAGCAGCTTACGCGGGAACTCCTACGAGCAGTACTTC

CDR3 length: 13
V gene: TRBV12-3/TRBV12-4
clone size: once
J gene: TRBJ1-2
D gene: .
CDR3 protein: CASSFADNYGYTF
CDR3 DNA: TGTGCCAGCAGTTTCGCAGACAACTATGGCTACACCTTC

CDR3 length: 16
V gene: TRBV7-2
clone size: once
J gene: TRBJ2-7
D gene: TRBD1
CDR3 protein: CASSLKRTGYSYEQYF
CDR3 DNA: TGTGCCAGCAGCTTGAAGCGGACAGGGTACTCCTACGAGCAGTACTTC

CDR3 length: 14
V gene: TRBV20-1
clone size: few
J gene: TRBJ1-6
D gene: TRBD1
CDR3 protein: CSARTGQGSSPLHF
CDR3 DNA: TGCAGTGCTCGAACGGGACAGGGAAGTTCACCCCTCCACTTT

CDR3 length: 12
V gene: TRBV7-8
clone size: .
J gene: TRBJ2-5
D gene: .
CDR3 protein: CASSKYQETQYF
CDR3 DNA: TGTGCCAGCAGCAAGTACCAAGAGACCCAGTACTTC

CDR3 length: 13
V gene: TRBV4-2
clone size: few
J gene: TRBJ2-7
D gene: TRBD1
CDR3 protein: CASSQTGMGEQYF
CDR3 DNA: TGTGCCAGCAGCCAGACAGGGATGGGAGAGCAGTACTTC

CDR3 length: 13
V gene: TRBV20-1
clone size: few
J gene: TRBJ1-2
D gene: TRBD1
CDR3 protein: CSAKEDRVDGYTF
CDR3 DNA: TGCAGTGCCAAGGAGGACAGGGTAGATGGCTACACCTTC

CDR3 length: 14
V gene: TRBV5-1
clone size: few
J gene: TRBJ1-6
D gene: .
CDR3 protein: CASSLEQGSSPLHF
CDR3 DNA: TGCGCCAGCAGCTTGGAACAGGGAAGTTCACCCCTCCACTTT

CDR3 length: 18
V gene: TRBV14
clone size: few
J gene: TRBJ1-2
D gene: TRBD1
CDR3 protein: CASSQVRTGGKVDYGYTF
CDR3 DNA: TGTGCCAGCAGCCAAGTACGGACAGGGGGAAAGGTGGACTATGGCTACACCTTC

CDR3 length: 14
V gene: TRBV29-1
clone size: .
J gene: TRBJ2-5
D gene: TRBD1
CDR3 protein: CSVTGTVSWETQYF
CDR3 DNA: TGCAGCGTTACCGGGACAGTTTCTTGGGAGACCCAGTACTTC

CDR3 length: 12
V gene: TRBV9
clone size: .
J gene: TRBJ1-2
D gene: .
CDR3 protein: CASSVAGVGYTF
CDR3 DNA: TGTGCCAGCAGCGTAGCGGGGGTTGGCTACACCTTC

CDR3 length: 14
V gene: TRBV3-1
clone size: .
J gene: TRBJ2-2
D gene: .
CDR3 protein: CASRGFSNTGELFF
CDR3 DNA: TGTGCCAGCAGAGGATTTTCGAACACCGGGGAGCTGTTTTTT

CDR3 length: 14
V gene: TRBV6-5
clone size: .
J gene: TRBJ1-1
D gene: .
CDR3 protein: CASSYSSLLPEAFF
CDR3 DNA: TGTGCCAGCAGTTACTCGAGCTTACTCCCTGAAGCTTTCTTT

CDR3 length: 15
V gene: TRBV12-2
clone size: .
J gene: TRBJ2-7
D gene: .
CDR3 protein: CASRRTGGCSYEQYF
CDR3 DNA: TGTGCAAGTCGCCGGACAGGTGGCTGCTCCTACGAGCAGTACTTC

CDR3 length: 14
V gene: TRBV12-3/TRBV12-4
clone size: .
J gene: TRBJ2-5
D gene: TRBD1
CDR3 protein: CASSLRTGVETQYF
CDR3 DNA: TGTGCCAGCAGTTTAAGGACAGGGGTGGAGACCCAGTACTTC

CDR3 length: 15
V gene: TRBV10-3
clone size: .
J gene: TRBJ2-3
D gene: .
CDR3 protein: CAISERDRSTDTQYF
CDR3 DNA: TGTGCCATCAGTGAGCGGGACCGAAGCACAGATACGCAGTATTTT

CDR3 length: 15
V gene: TRBV4-1
clone size: few
J gene: TRBJ1-5
D gene: .
CDR3 protein: CASSSSWSGNQPQHF
CDR3 DNA: TGCGCCAGCAGCTCCTCCTGGTCAGGCAATCAGCCCCAGCATTTT

CDR3 length: 16
V gene: TRBV12-3/TRBV12-4
clone size: few
J gene: TRBJ1-1
D gene: .
CDR3 protein: CASTLSRLEGSAEAFF
CDR3 DNA: TGTGCCAGCACGTTGAGCCGCCTAGAGGGGTCGGCTGAAGCTTTCTTT

CDR3 length: 15
V gene: TRBV7-9
clone size: few
J gene: TRBJ2-7
D gene: TRBD2
CDR3 protein: CASRPLSGKHYEQYF
CDR3 DNA: TGTGCCAGCAGACCTTTAAGCGGGAAGCACTACGAGCAGTACTTC

CDR3 length: 13
V gene: TRBV11-2
clone size: once
J gene: TRBJ2-7
D gene: .
CDR3 protein: CASSFKWGYEQYF
CDR3 DNA: TGTGCCAGCAGCTTCAAGTGGGGGTACGAGCAGTACTTC

CDR3 length: 15
V gene: TRBV27
clone size: many
J gene: TRBJ1-2
D gene: TRBD1
CDR3 protein: CASKRAGTGGYGYTF
CDR3 DNA: TGTGCCAGCAAAAGAGCCGGGACAGGGGGCTATGGCTACACCTTC

CDR3 length: 17
V gene: TRBV23-1
clone size: .
J gene: TRBJ1-5
D gene: TRBD1
CDR3 protein: CASSPFRQGTMGQPQHF
CDR3 DNA: TGCGCCAGCAGTCCTTTCCGACAGGGAACGATGGGACAGCCCCAGCATTTT

CDR3 length: 16
V gene: TRBV10-3
clone size: .
J gene: TRBJ2-2
D gene: .
CDR3 protein: CAITSRAVPDTGELFF
CDR3 DNA: TGTGCCATCACCTCGAGGGCGGTCCCGGACACCGGGGAGCTGTTTTTT

CDR3 length: 15
V gene: TRBV4-3
clone size: .
J gene: TRBJ2-7
D gene: TRBD2
CDR3 protein: CASSPTWRGNYEQYF
CDR3 DNA: TGCGCCAGCAGCCCTACTTGGCGGGGGAACTACGAGCAGTACTTC

CDR3 length: 13
V gene: TRBV12-3/TRBV12-4
clone size: many
J gene: TRBJ1-3
D gene: .
CDR3 protein: CASQKGAGNTIYF
CDR3 DNA: TGTGCCAGTCAAAAAGGGGCGGGAAACACCATATATTTT

CDR3 length: 15
V gene: TRBV12-3/TRBV12-4
clone size: .
J gene: TRBJ2-2
D gene: TRBD2
CDR3 protein: CASRPGLANTGELFF
CDR3 DNA: TGTGCCAGCAGGCCGGGACTAGCAAACACCGGGGAGCTGTTTTTT

CDR3 length: 14
V gene: TRBV7-2
clone size: few
J gene: TRBJ1-5
D gene: .
CDR3 protein: CASSSDRFVPPQHF
CDR3 DNA: TGTGCCAGCAGCTCCGACAGGTTCGTTCCGCCCCAGCATTTT

CDR3 length: 14
V gene: TRBV7-3
clone size: .
J gene: TRBJ2-5
D gene: .
CDR3 protein: CASSLDYLKETQYF
CDR3 DNA: TGTGCCAGCAGCTTAGATTACTTAAAAGAGACCCAGTACTTC

CDR3 length: 16
V gene: TRBV7-3
clone size: .
J gene: TRBJ2-2
D gene: .
CDR3 protein: CASSGSSGQNTGELFF
CDR3 DNA: TGTGCCAGCTCGGGTTCCTCGGGTCAAAACACCGGGGAGCTGTTTTTT

CDR3 length: 16
V gene: TRBV11-2
clone size: few
J gene: TRBJ2-3
D gene: TRBD2
CDR3 protein: CASSLTGTRNTDTQYF
CDR3 DNA: TGTGCCAGCAGCCTGACTGGGACTAGAAACACAGATACGCAGTATTTT

CDR3 length: 12
V gene: TRBV27
clone size: .
J gene: TRBJ2-1
D gene: TRBD2
CDR3 protein: CAQWRERDEQFF
CDR3 DNA: TGTGCTCAGTGGCGGGAGCGCGATGAGCAGTTCTTC

CDR3 length: 15
V gene: TRBV7-9
clone size: many
J gene: TRBJ1-1
D gene: .
CDR3 protein: CASSFQIGPNTEAFF
CDR3 DNA: TGTGCCAGCAGCTTTCAAATCGGACCCAACACTGAAGCTTTCTTT

CDR3 length: 14
V gene: TRBV3-1
clone size: few
J gene: TRBJ1-6
D gene: .
CDR3 protein: CASSQDSRTSPLHF
CDR3 DNA: TGTGCCAGCAGCCAAGATTCTCGAACTTCACCCCTCCACTTT

CDR3 length: 16
V gene: TRBV18
clone size: .
J gene: TRBJ2-1
D gene: TRBD2
CDR3 protein: CASSPGTSGRRNEQFF
CDR3 DNA: TGTGCCAGCTCACCCGGGACTAGCGGGAGGAGGAATGAGCAGTTCTTC

CDR3 length: 12
V gene: TRBV3-1
clone size: few
J gene: TRBJ2-3
D gene: .
CDR3 protein: CASSLLTHTQYF
CDR3 DNA: TGTGCCAGCAGCCTACTGACACATACGCAGTATTTT

CDR3 length: 15
V gene: TRBV2
clone size: .
J gene: TRBJ1-2
D gene: TRBD1
CDR3 protein: CASSLRTGTSYGYTF
CDR3 DNA: TGTGCCAGCAGTTTGAGGACAGGGACGTCTTATGGCTACACCTTC

CDR3 length: 15
V gene: TRBV5-1
clone size: .
J gene: TRBJ1-3
D gene: TRBD1
CDR3 protein: CASSYGQASGNTIYF
CDR3 DNA: TGCGCCAGCAGCTACGGACAGGCCTCTGGAAACACCATATATTTT

CDR3 length: 11
V gene: TRBV6-6
clone size: few
J gene: TRBJ1-1
D gene: .
CDR3 protein: CASSYYTEAFF
CDR3 DNA: TGTGCCAGCAGTTACTACACTGAAGCTTTCTTT

CDR3 length: 13
V gene: TRBV12-3/TRBV12-4
clone size: .
J gene: TRBJ1-6
D gene: .
CDR3 protein: CASNGDGYSPLHF
CDR3 DNA: TGTGCCAGCAACGGGGACGGTTATTCACCCCTCCACTTT